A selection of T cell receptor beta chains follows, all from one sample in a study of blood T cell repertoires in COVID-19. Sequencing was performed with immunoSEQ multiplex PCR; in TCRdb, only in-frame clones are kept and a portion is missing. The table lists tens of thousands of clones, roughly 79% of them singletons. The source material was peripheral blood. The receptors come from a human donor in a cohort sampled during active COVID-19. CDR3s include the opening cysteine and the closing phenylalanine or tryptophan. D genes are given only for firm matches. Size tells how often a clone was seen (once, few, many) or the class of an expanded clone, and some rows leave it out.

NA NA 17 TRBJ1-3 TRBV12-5 CASGSFKQGSGGNTIYF TGTGCTAGTGGTTCCTTTAAACAGGGCTCGGGGGGAAACACCATATATTTT
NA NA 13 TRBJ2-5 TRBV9 CASSAHSGETQYF TGTGCCAGCAGCGCCCATAGCGGAGAGACCCAGTACTTC
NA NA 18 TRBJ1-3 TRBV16 CASSPIWQGTRSGNTIYF TGTGCCAGCAGCCCGATATGGCAGGGAACGCGCTCTGGAAACACCATATATTTT
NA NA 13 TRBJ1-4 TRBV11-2 CAAPQGTNEKLFF TGTGCCGCTCCGCAGGGAACTAATGAAAAACTGTTTTTT
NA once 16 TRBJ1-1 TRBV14 CASSQADGQFNTEAFF TGTGCCAGCAGCCAAGCCGATGGGCAGTTTAACACTGAAGCTTTCTTT
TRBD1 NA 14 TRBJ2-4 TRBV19 CASHPTGVVNIQYF TGTGCCAGTCACCCCACAGGGGTCGTAAACATTCAGTACTTC
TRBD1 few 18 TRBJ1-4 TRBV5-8 CASSYGYIPGQGGEKLFF TGTGCCAGCAGCTACGGATATATACCGGGACAGGGTGGAGAAAAACTGTTTTTT
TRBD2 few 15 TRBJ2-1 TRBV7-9 CASSWEREGRNEQFF TGTGCCAGCAGCTGGGAGCGGGAGGGCCGCAATGAGCAGTTCTTC
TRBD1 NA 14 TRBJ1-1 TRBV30 CAWSAGQVNTEAFF TGTGCCTGGAGTGCGGGACAGGTGAACACTGAAGCTTTCTTT
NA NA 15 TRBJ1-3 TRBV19 CASSNLGNSGNTIYF TGTGCCAGTAGTAACCTCGGGAACTCTGGAAACACCATATATTTT
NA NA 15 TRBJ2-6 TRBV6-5 CASSHGQSGANVLTF TGTGCCAGCAGCCATGGACAATCTGGGGCCAACGTCCTGACTTTC
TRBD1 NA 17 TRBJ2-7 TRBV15 CATSRGGNRGRDYEQYF TGTGCCACCAGCAGGGGGGGTAACAGGGGGCGAGACTACGAGCAGTACTTC
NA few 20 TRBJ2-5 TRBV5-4 CASSLPGAGDYWEGKETQYF TGTGCCAGCAGCTTGCCAGGGGCCGGAGATTATTGGGAGGGTAAAGAGACCCAGTACTTC
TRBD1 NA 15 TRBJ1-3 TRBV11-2 CASMLRDSTGNTIYF TGTGCCAGCATGCTAAGGGACAGTACTGGAAACACCATATATTTT
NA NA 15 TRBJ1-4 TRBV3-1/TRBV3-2 CASSQEGAANEKLFF TGTGCCAGCAGCCAAGAGGGGGCGGCTAATGAAAAACTGTTTTTT
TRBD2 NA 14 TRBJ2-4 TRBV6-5 CASSYSGTSGGWYF TGTGCCAGCAGTTACTCCGGGACTAGCGGGGGCTGGTACTTC
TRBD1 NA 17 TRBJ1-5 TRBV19 CASSLRQGASSNQPQHF TGTGCCAGTAGTCTCCGACAGGGGGCGTCGAGCAATCAGCCCCAGCATTTT
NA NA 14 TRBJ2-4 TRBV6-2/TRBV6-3 CASSSGQRVDIQYF TGTGCCAGCAGCTCGGGACAGCGGGTGGACATTCAGTACTTC
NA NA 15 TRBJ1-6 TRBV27 CASSNRGANHSPLHF TGTGCCAGCTCAAACCGGGGGGCCAATCATTCACCCCTCCACTTT
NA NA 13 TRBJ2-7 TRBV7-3 CASSPRGGYEQYF TGTGCCAGCAGTCCAAGGGGGGGCTACGAGCAGTACTTC
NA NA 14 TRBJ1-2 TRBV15 CATSRVGQYYGYTF TGTGCCACCAGCAGAGTCGGACAGTACTATGGCTACACCTTC
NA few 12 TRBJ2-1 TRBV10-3 CAISRGGNEQFF TGTGCCATCAGTAGGGGGGGCAACGAGCAGTTCTTC
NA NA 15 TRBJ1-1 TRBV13 CASSLGGTQGSEAFF TGTGCCAGCAGCTTAGGCGGTACCCAGGGTTCTGAAGCTTTCTTT
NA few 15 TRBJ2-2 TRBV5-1 CASAPGRTNTGELFF TGCGCCAGCGCTCCGGGAAGGACGAACACCGGGGAGCTGTTTTTT
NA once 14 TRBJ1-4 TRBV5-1 CASSYSGLREKLFF TGCGCCAGCAGCTACTCAGGGTTACGCGAAAAACTGTTTTTT
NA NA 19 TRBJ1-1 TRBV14 CASSQGYTTFRGADTEAFF TGTGCCAGCAGCCAAGGATACACAACCTTTCGGGGTGCGGACACTGAAGCTTTCTTT
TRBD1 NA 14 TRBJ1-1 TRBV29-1 CSVRNRGPNTEAFF TGCAGCGTCCGAAACAGGGGTCCCAACACTGAAGCTTTCTTT
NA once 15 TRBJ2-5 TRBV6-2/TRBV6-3 CASSSPGRGQETQYF TGTGCCAGCAGTTCCCCTGGGCGGGGTCAAGAGACCCAGTACTTC
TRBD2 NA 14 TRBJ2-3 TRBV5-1 CASSLGGEGDTQYF TGCGCCAGCAGCTTGGGTGGGGAGGGTGATACGCAGTATTTT
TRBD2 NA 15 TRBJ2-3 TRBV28 CASSYRDYTTDTQYF TGTGCCAGCAGCTACCGGGACTATACCACAGATACGCAGTATTTT
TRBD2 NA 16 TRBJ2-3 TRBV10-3 CAIRPSGRPSTDTQYF TGTGCCATCAGACCTAGCGGGAGGCCTAGCACAGATACGCAGTATTTT
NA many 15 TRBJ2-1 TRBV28 CASSLFTSKVDEQFF TGTGCCAGCAGTTTATTCACTAGCAAGGTCGATGAGCAGTTCTTC
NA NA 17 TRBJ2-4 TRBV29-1 CSVETWDFAESKNIQYF TGCAGCGTTGAAACCTGGGACTTCGCGGAGTCCAAAAACATTCAGTACTTC
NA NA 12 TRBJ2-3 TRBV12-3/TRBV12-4 CASSPKTDTQYF TGTGCCAGCAGCCCAAAAACAGATACGCAGTATTTT
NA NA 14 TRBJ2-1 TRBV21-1 CASSRGQYYNEQFF TGTGCCAGCAGCAGGGGACAGTACTACAATGAGCAGTTCTTC
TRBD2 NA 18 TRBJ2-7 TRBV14 CASSQELAGGIRSYEQYF TGTGCCAGCAGCCAAGAACTAGCGGGGGGAATACGATCCTACGAGCAGTACTTC
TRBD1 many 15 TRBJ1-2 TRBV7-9 CASSSPGQGVYGYTF TGTGCCAGCAGCTCACCGGGACAGGGAGTCTATGGCTACACCTTC
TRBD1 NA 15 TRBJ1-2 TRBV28 CASRQTGGERYGYTF TGTGCCAGCAGGCAGACAGGGGGCGAACGCTATGGCTACACCTTC
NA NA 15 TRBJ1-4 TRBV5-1 CASTTGGASNEKLFF TGCGCCAGCACCACTGGCGGGGCCTCTAATGAAAAACTGTTTTTT
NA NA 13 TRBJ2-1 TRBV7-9 CASAGLSYNEQFF TGTGCCAGCGCGGGACTCTCCTACAATGAGCAGTTCTTC
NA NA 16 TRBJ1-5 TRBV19 CASSPLTGQRTQPQHF TGTGCCAGTAGCCCCCTGACTGGACAGCGCACCCAGCCCCAGCATTTT
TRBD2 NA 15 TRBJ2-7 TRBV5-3 CARSQRLAGSYEQYF TGTGCCAGAAGCCAAAGGCTAGCGGGGAGCTACGAGCAGTACTTC
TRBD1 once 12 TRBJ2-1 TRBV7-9 CASSRQGNEQFF TGTGCCAGCAGCCGACAGGGTAATGAGCAGTTCTTC
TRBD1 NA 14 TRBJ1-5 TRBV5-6 CASSRRTGDITQHF TGTGCCAGCAGCCGCCGGACAGGGGACATCACCCAGCATTTT
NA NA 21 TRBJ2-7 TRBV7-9 CASTTDPPSLLFRAGSYEQYF TGTGCCAGCACCACCGACCCTCCCAGCTTACTTTTCCGAGCAGGGTCCTACGAGCAGTACTTC
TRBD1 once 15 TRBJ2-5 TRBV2 CASSALGQIGETQYF TGTGCCAGCAGTGCTTTGGGACAGATAGGAGAGACCCAGTACTTC
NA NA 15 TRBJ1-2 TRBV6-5 CASRASSAGRYGYTF TGTGCCAGCAGGGCCTCATCCGCAGGGCGCTATGGCTACACCTTC
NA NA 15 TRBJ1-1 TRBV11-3 CASRPLEGPHTEAFF TGTGCCAGCAGGCCTCTGGAGGGGCCCCACACTGAAGCTTTCTTT
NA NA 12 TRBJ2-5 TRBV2 CASTQGGETQYF TGTGCCAGCACTCAGGGGGGTGAGACCCAGTACTTC
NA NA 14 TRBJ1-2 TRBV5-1 CASSSGAGTYGYTF TGCGCCAGCAGTTCCGGCGCGGGAACCTATGGCTACACCTTC
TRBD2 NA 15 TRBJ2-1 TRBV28 CASSLLGEGTNEQFF TGTGCCAGCAGTTTATTAGGGGAGGGTACAAATGAGCAGTTCTTC
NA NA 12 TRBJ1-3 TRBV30 CAWSLIGNTIYF TGTGCCTGGAGTTTAATTGGAAACACCATATATTTT
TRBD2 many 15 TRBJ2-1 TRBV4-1 CASSPLAGGYNEQFF TGCGCCAGCAGCCCTCTAGCGGGGGGGTACAATGAGCAGTTCTTC
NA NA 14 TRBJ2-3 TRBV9 CASSADSVLDTQYF TGTGCCAGCAGCGCCGACAGTGTACTGGATACGCAGTATTTT
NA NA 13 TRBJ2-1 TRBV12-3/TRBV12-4 CASSLAGRNEQFF TGTGCCAGCAGCCTCGCGGGCCGGAATGAGCAGTTCTTC
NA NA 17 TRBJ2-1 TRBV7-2 CASSVPTDYLKLNEQFF TGTGCCAGCAGCGTCCCCACAGACTACCTCAAATTGAATGAGCAGTTCTTC
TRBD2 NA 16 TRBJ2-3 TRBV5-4 CASSPGTSGGTDTQYF TGTGCCAGCAGCCCCGGGACTAGCGGGGGCACAGATACGCAGTATTTT
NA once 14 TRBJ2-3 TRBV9 CASSVDGGADTQYF TGTGCCAGCAGCGTAGACGGGGGAGCAGATACGCAGTATTTT
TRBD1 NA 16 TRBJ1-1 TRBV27 CASSLGARDSNTEAFF TGTGCCAGCAGTTTAGGGGCCCGGGACAGCAACACTGAAGCTTTCTTT
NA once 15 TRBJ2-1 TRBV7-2 CASSLGGATYNEQFF TGTGCCAGCAGCTTAGGCGGGGCTACCTACAATGAGCAGTTCTTC